This entry describes one T cell receptor beta chain. This record belongs to a study of blood T cell repertoires in COVID-19. Study background: COVID-19 samples collected from the United States, Italy and Spain covered acute and convalescent phases. The cDNA or gDNA used as material had been derived from T cells, B-cell-depleted T cells, or PBMCs.

Per the study methods: Reference gene primer amplification gave estimated nucleated cell counts. Generated by immunoSEQ multiplex PCR, the TCRdb table keeps only in-frame clones and is missing some. Clone size and V and J calls were adopted from that table, with D and trimming inferred from the DNA. The sample lists under 300,000 clones; around nine tenths were seen once. Looked up from germline, CDR1 is LNHDA and CDR2 is SQIVND (reference sequence). CDR3 length equals 13 residues. V was clipped by 5 bases and J by 5 bases; unmatched bases: 4. This clonotype was sampled from a man aged 50-59 years with acute or convalescent COVID-19. This chain links TRBV19 with TRBJ1-2; 8 bases are shared with TRBD1. Sequenced: peripheral blood. CDR3 sequence reads: CASSVQGVYGYTF. CDR3 in DNA: TGTGCCAGTAGTGTACAGGGGGTTTATGGCTACACCTTC.